Shown below are 2 T cell receptor beta chains from a single sample sequenced in a study of blood T cell repertoires in COVID-19. Repertoires were generated with immunoSEQ multiplex PCR, while TCRdb's copy carries only in-frame clones and drops some. The repertoire holds 120,000 or so clones, with over 75% as singletons. Sequences were obtained from peripheral blood. These receptors all stem from a man aged 50 to 59 with acute or convalescent COVID-19.

The chain is built from TRBV5-4 and TRBJ1-2; D call uncertain. V lost 4 bases, J lost 5 bases, and 21 bases lay in between. Germline CDR1 and CDR2: SGHNT and YYREEE (reference sequence). The CDR3 is 16 amino acids. The CDR3 DNA follows: TGTGCCAGCAGCCCTGGAGTTTCGGGGTCGGGTTATGGCTACACCTTC. It codes for CASSPGVSGSGYGYTF.

This clone was found many times. V usage is TRBV6-1 and J usage is TRBJ1-6; D possibly corresponds to TRBD1 (5 bases). CDR3 size: 19 residues. Trimming removed 3 bases from V and 0 bases from J, with 18 bases in between. CDR1 MNHNS and CDR2 SASEGT come from the germline V gene. DNA of the CDR3: TGTGCCAGCAGTGATTCGTGGGGCAGCCAAAGCTCCTATAATTCACCCCTCCACTTT. This gives the protein CASSDSWGSQSSYNSPLHF.